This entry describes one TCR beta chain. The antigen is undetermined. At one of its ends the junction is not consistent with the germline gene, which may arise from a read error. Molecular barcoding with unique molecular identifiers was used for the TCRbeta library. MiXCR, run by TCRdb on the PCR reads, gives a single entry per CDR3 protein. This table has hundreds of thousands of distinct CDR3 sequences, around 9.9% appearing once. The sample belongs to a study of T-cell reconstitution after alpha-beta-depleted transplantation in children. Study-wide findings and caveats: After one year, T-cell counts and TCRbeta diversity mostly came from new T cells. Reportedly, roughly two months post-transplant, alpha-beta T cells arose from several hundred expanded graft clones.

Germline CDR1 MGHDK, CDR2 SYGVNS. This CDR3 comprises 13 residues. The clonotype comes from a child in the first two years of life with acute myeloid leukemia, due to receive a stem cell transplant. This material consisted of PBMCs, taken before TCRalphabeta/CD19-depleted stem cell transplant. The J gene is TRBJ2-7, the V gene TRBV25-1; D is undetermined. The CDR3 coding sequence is TGTGCCAGCGGCCCCGGGCTGTCCTGCGAGCAGTACTTC. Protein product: CASGPGLSCEQYF.